A selection of T cell receptor beta chains follows, all from one sample in a study of blood T cell repertoires in COVID-19. TCRdb's copy holds only in-frame clones and misses some; the assay was immunoSEQ multiplex PCR. The data hold about 310,000 clones, with 85% to 90% observed a single time. Sequenced material: peripheral blood. Receptors originate from a woman aged 25-40 years with COVID-19, enrolled during active disease. Both conserved end residues are part of each CDR3. The order of the fields is D gene, clone size, V gene, J gene, CDR3 protein, CDR3 DNA. The D gene is left open where the match is weak. Clone sizes are given selectively: once, few, many, or a class where the clone is expanded.

-,-,TRBV30,TRBJ1-2,CAWSVTTGSYGYTF,TGTGCCTGGAGCGTAACTACAGGGTCCTATGGCTACACCTTC
TRBD1,-,TRBV18,TRBJ2-1,CASFSGTGRLYNEQFF,TGTGCCAGCTTCTCCGGGACAGGGCGACTCTACAATGAGCAGTTCTTC
TRBD2,-,TRBV30,TRBJ2-2,CAWSGLAGANTGELFF,TGTGCCTGGAGTGGACTAGCGGGAGCGAACACCGGGGAGCTGTTTTTT
-,-,TRBV5-1,TRBJ2-2,CASSLRIASNTGELFF,TGCGCCAGCAGCTTGCGAATAGCCTCGAACACCGGGGAGCTGTTTTTT
TRBD2,once,TRBV5-4,TRBJ2-6,CASSWGRGVRGANVLTF,TGTGCCAGCAGCTGGGGACGGGGGGTACGCGGGGCCAACGTCCTGACTTTC
-,once,TRBV3-1/TRBV3-2,TRBJ2-5,CASSRGAGPDFETQYF,TGTGCCAGCAGCCGAGGGGCGGGACCAGATTTCGAGACCCAGTACTTC
-,-,TRBV25-1,TRBJ2-7,CASSPNRAYYEQYF,TGTGCCAGCAGTCCAAACAGGGCTTACTACGAGCAGTACTTC
-,once,TRBV29-1,TRBJ2-7,CSALGGISYEQYF,TGCAGCGCCCTCGGCGGGATTTCCTACGAGCAGTACTTC
-,-,TRBV12-5,TRBJ2-5,CASAAPGGQETQYF,TGTGCTAGTGCCGCCCCTGGGGGCCAGGAGACCCAGTACTTC
TRBD1,-,TRBV19,TRBJ1-5,CASSIDPLDRGGNQPQHF,TGTGCCAGTAGTATAGATCCCCTCGACAGGGGTGGCAATCAGCCCCAGCATTTT
TRBD1,once,TRBV30,TRBJ1-2,CAWSAQPPGQYGYTF,TGTGCCTGGAGTGCCCAACCCCCGGGACAGTATGGCTACACCTTC
TRBD1,-,TRBV5-6,TRBJ2-5,CASSETGTGSETQYF,TGTGCCAGCAGCGAGACCGGGACAGGGTCCGAGACCCAGTACTTC
TRBD1,-,TRBV13,TRBJ1-1,CASSSTGGNEAFF,TGTGCCAGCAGCTCGACAGGGGGTAATGAAGCTTTCTTT
-,-,TRBV6-5,TRBJ2-7,CATRGRGYEQYF,TGTGCCACGCGTGGGAGAGGCTACGAGCAGTACTTC
-,-,TRBV5-1,TRBJ2-7,CASSLGHEQYF,TGCGCCAGCAGTCTGGGGCACGAGCAGTACTTC
-,-,TRBV3-1/TRBV3-2,TRBJ1-3,CASSQLQGLAGNTIYF,TGTGCCAGCAGCCAACTTCAGGGGTTGGCTGGAAACACCATATATTTT
TRBD1,-,TRBV11-2,TRBJ1-2,CASRDGGQKFYGYTF,TGTGCCAGCAGGGATGGGGGACAGAAGTTTTATGGCTACACCTTC
-,-,TRBV19,TRBJ2-1,CASSIGQGWFF,TGTGCCAGTAGTATTGGCCAGGGGTGGTTCTTC
TRBD2,-,TRBV7-2,TRBJ2-5,CASSSWSGRALETQYF,TGTGCCAGCAGCTCGTGGAGCGGGAGGGCCCTAGAGACCCAGTACTTC
TRBD2,-,TRBV4-1,TRBJ2-5,CASSQGGLAGGSRETQYF,TGCGCCAGCAGCCAAGGGGGACTAGCGGGAGGGAGCAGGGAGACCCAGTACTTC
TRBD1,-,TRBV19,TRBJ1-2,CASSIYTGEYYGYTF,TGTGCCAGTAGTATCTACACAGGGGAGTACTATGGCTACACCTTC
TRBD2,once,TRBV11-2,TRBJ2-2,CASSLRSGTSGSRGGELFF,TGTGCCAGCAGCCTCCGGTCCGGGACTAGCGGGAGCAGAGGCGGGGAGCTGTTTTTT
TRBD1,-,TRBV30,TRBJ1-2,CACRDRANYGYTF,TGTGCCTGCCGGGACAGAGCTAACTATGGCTACACCTTC
-,-,TRBV5-1,TRBJ1-4,CASSPDSRLNEKLFF,TGCGCCAGCAGCCCCGACAGCCGGCTTAATGAAAAACTGTTTTTT
TRBD2,-,TRBV11-2,TRBJ2-7,CASSGQTSGRINEQYF,TGTGCCAGCAGCGGCCAGACTAGCGGGAGAATCAACGAGCAGTACTTC
-,-,TRBV20-1,TRBJ2-1,CSASSSGYSYNEQFF,TGCAGTGCTAGTTCGAGCGGGTACTCCTACAATGAGCAGTTCTTC
TRBD1,-,TRBV13,TRBJ1-4,CASSPGQGATNEKLFF,TGTGCCAGCAGCCCGGGACAGGGGGCGACTAATGAAAAACTGTTTTTT
TRBD1,-,TRBV2,TRBJ1-4,CASNQGGFEKLFF,TGTGCCAGCAATCAGGGGGGCTTTGAAAAACTGTTTTTT
-,-,TRBV6-1,TRBJ1-5,CASSEVRGNNQPQHF,TGTGCCAGCAGTGAAGTACGGGGGAACAATCAGCCCCAGCATTTT